Listed below are T cell receptor beta chains from one sample, sequenced in a study of human T cells and chemical hapten exposure. TCRdb fed the RACE reads into MiXCR, producing one record per CDR3 protein. Of 60,000 to 65,000 distinct CDR3 sequences in the sample, 11% were seen once. The specimen was whole blood, collected in connection with sensitization to the hapten diphenylcyclopropenone (DPC). The receptor set was obtained from a woman aged 25-40 years with alopecia areata. Some clones in this sample may be carry-over from other donors' samples. Both conserved end residues are part of each CDR3. The D gene is left open where the match is weak. A row's size may be missing; if present it is once, few, many or a size class.

J,V,D,size,CDR3,DNA
TRBJ2-5,TRBV6-2/TRBV6-3,.,.,CASSYREEETQYF,TGTGCCAGCAGTTACAGGGAGGAGGAGACCCAGTACTTC
TRBJ1-3,TRBV19,.,.,CASSTQGYGNTIYF,TGTGCCAGTAGTACGCAGGGATATGGAAACACCATATATTTT
TRBJ2-7,TRBV12-3/TRBV12-4,TRBD2,.,CASSTGTSGYEQYF,TGTGCCAGCAGTACCGGGACTAGCGGGTACGAGCAGTACTTC
TRBJ1-1,TRBV6-2/TRBV6-3,.,.,CASKTSSQRAFF,TGTGCCAGCAAAACTTCTTCGCAGAGGGCTTTCTTT
TRBJ2-1,TRBV10-3,.,few,CAISERRDEQFF,TGTGCCATCAGTGAGAGGAGGGATGAGCAGTTCTTC
TRBJ2-1,TRBV29-1,TRBD1,many,CSVGQGASEQFF,TGCAGCGTTGGACAGGGGGCGTCTGAGCAGTTCTTC
TRBJ2-3,TRBV6-2/TRBV6-3,.,.,CASSYPYSGYDTQYF,TGTGCCAGCAGTTATCCCTACAGCGGGTATGATACGCAGTATTTT
TRBJ2-5,TRBV12-3/TRBV12-4,.,few,CASSLKQETQYF,TGTGCCAGCAGTTTAAAACAAGAGACCCAGTACTTC
TRBJ2-7,TRBV11-3,TRBD1,many,CASSPQGEADHEQYF,TGTGCCAGCAGCCCTCAGGGGGAAGCGGACCACGAGCAGTACTTC
TRBJ2-7,TRBV12-3/TRBV12-4,TRBD2,many,CASSLSSGSGEQYF,TGTGCCAGCAGTTTGTCTAGCGGGAGCGGTGAGCAGTACTTC
TRBJ2-3,TRBV6-2/TRBV6-3,.,few,CASSYGLGGNTDTQYF,TGTGCCAGCAGTTACGGGCTCGGCGGCAACACAGATACGCAGTATTTT
TRBJ2-3,TRBV29-1,.,.,CSVATGGFSDTQYF,TGCAGCGTTGCTACAGGAGGTTTCTCAGATACGCAGTATTTT
TRBJ2-3,TRBV5-1,TRBD1,.,CASRIWTGLTDTQYF,TGCGCCAGCAGGATCTGGACAGGGCTCACAGATACGCAGTATTTT
TRBJ2-3,TRBV6-6,.,.,CASSPASAQYF,TGTGCCAGCAGCCCCGCTAGCGCGCAGTATTTT
TRBJ2-4,TRBV29-1,.,few,CSVESGTGDIQYF,TGCAGCGTTGAGTCGGGAACGGGAGACATTCAGTACTTC
TRBJ1-1,TRBV28,TRBD1,.,CASTMNRGLNTEAFF,TGTGCCAGCACCATGAACAGGGGCTTGAACACTGAAGCTTTCTTT
TRBJ2-7,TRBV6-6,TRBD2,many,CASSFNGLGGYEQYF,TGTGCCAGCAGTTTCAACGGACTAGGAGGCTACGAGCAGTACTTC
TRBJ2-2,TRBV5-1,.,.,CASSLAGIAVGTGELFF,TGCGCCAGCAGCTTGGCCGGAATAGCGGTTGGCACCGGGGAGCTGTTTTTT
TRBJ2-1,TRBV5-1,TRBD2,many,CASRGTSGISYNEQFF,TGCGCCAGCAGGGGGACTAGCGGGATCTCCTACAATGAGCAGTTCTTC
TRBJ1-4,TRBV19,.,few,CASSMSGTGGLEKLFF,TGTGCCAGTAGTATGTCGGGGACCGGGGGACTTGAAAAACTGTTTTTT
TRBJ1-1,TRBV6-1,.,few,CASSATGRTEAFF,TGTGCCAGCAGTGCCACAGGGAGAACTGAAGCTTTCTTT
TRBJ2-7,TRBV20-1,TRBD1,few,CSARDPVRGHVEQYF,TGCAGTGCTAGAGATCCGGTCAGGGGGCACGTCGAGCAGTACTTC
TRBJ1-1,TRBV5-1,.,.,CASSADRMNTEAFF,TGCGCCAGCAGTGCCGACAGGATGAACACTGAAGCTTTCTTT
TRBJ1-1,TRBV12-2,.,.,CASRLHRLTLNTEAFF,TGTGCAAGTCGCCTCCACCGACTGACGTTGAACACTGAAGCTTTCTTT
TRBJ2-7,TRBV27,.,.,CASSLDAGQWSYEQYF,TGTGCCAGCAGTCTTGACGCCGGGCAATGGTCCTACGAGCAGTACTTC
TRBJ2-7,TRBV20-1,TRBD2,.,CSARDGRASYEQYF,TGCAGTGCTAGAGACGGGAGGGCCTCCTACGAGCAGTACTTC
TRBJ1-4,TRBV6-5,.,few,CASSEQGIGEKLFF,TGTGCCAGCAGTGAACAGGGAATCGGTGAAAAACTGTTTTTT
TRBJ2-1,TRBV5-1,.,many,CASSEGTKEQFF,TGCGCCAGCAGCGAAGGGACAAAAGAGCAGTTCTTC
TRBJ2-3,TRBV7-9,.,.,CASSSTTDTQYF,TGTGCCAGCAGCTCCACCACAGATACGCAGTATTTT
TRBJ2-7,TRBV7-2,.,many,CASSITRDTAYEQYF,TGTGCCAGCAGCATAACCCGGGACACTGCCTACGAGCAGTACTTC
TRBJ1-6,TRBV14,.,.,CASSQVGGVGNSPLHF,TGTGCCAGCAGCCAAGTTGGGGGCGTGGGGAATTCACCCCTCCACTTT
TRBJ2-2,TRBV6-4,.,.,CASSFTENTGELFF,TGTGCCAGCAGCTTTACAGAGAACACCGGGGAGCTGTTTTTT
TRBJ2-1,TRBV11-3,TRBD2,.,CASSLDRGASGYNEQFF,TGTGCCAGCAGCTTAGATCGTGGGGCTAGCGGATACAATGAGCAGTTCTTC
TRBJ2-5,TRBV6-2/TRBV6-3,.,many,CASSYEGWRGQETQYF,TGTGCCAGCAGTTACGAAGGGTGGCGGGGCCAAGAGACCCAGTACTTC
TRBJ2-5,TRBV4-2,.,.,CASSQEGTGNQETQYF,TGTGCCAGCAGCCAAGAAGGGACGGGAAACCAAGAGACCCAGTACTTC
TRBJ2-7,TRBV20-1,TRBD2,many,CSGTTSGIIYEQYF,TGCAGTGGAACGACTAGCGGGATTATTTACGAGCAGTACTTC
TRBJ2-5,TRBV29-1,.,.,CSVGGLNSGETQYF,TGCAGCGTTGGAGGACTAAATAGTGGAGAGACCCAGTACTTC